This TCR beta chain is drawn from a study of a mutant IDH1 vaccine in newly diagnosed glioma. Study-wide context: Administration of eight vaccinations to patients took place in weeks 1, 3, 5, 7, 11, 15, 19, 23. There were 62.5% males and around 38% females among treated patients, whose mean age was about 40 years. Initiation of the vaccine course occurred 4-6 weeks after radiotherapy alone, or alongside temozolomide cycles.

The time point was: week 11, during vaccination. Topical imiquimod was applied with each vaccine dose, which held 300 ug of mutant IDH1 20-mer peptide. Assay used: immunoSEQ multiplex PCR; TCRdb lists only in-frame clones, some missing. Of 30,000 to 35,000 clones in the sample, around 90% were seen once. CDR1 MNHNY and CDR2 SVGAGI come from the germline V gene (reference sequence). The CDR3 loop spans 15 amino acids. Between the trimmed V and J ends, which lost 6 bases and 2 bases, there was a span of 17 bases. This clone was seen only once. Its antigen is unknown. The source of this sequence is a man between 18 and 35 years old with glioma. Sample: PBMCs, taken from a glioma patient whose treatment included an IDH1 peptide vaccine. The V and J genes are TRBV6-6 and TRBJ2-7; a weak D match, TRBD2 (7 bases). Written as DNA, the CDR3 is TGTGCCAGCAGCTTGGAGAGGGGGGGGGCCTACGAGCAGTACTTC. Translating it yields CASSLERGGAYEQYF.